This TCR beta chain was recovered during a study of CD8 T cells in Susac syndrome. FACS enriched CD8+ TEMRA cells, while bulk CD8+ and CD4+ were negatively isolated. The CDR3 has 13 amino acids. The V end lost 6 bases, the J end lost 5 bases, and 13 bases lay between the germline ends. Germline CDR1 and CDR2: SGHAT and FQNNGV. RNA, at about 0.5 to 1 ug, was reverse transcribed with random hexamers. Amplification of TCR beta CDR3 was carried out by immunoSEQ multiplex PCR, which covered 54 Vbeta and 13 Jbeta segments. In TCRdb, the immunoSEQ multiplex PCR reads were re-called with MiXCR into one record per CDR3 protein. This table has about 160,000 distinct CDR3 sequences, around 93% appearing once.

V usage is TRBV11-2 and J usage is TRBJ2-5, with D maybe TRBD2 (6 bases). The TCR was taken from a human donor in good health. Sequencing was done on a sample of CD4+ T cells from PBMCs. The CDR3 loop is CASRLTGGETQYF. In nucleotides, the CDR3 is TGTGCCAGCAGACTAACAGGAGGGGAGACCCAGTACTTC. The full variable domain, its missing parts supplied by reference TRBV11-2 and TRBJ2-5, is EAGVAQSPRYKIIEKRQSVAFWCNPISGHATLYWYQQILGQGPKLLIQFQNNGVVDDSQLPKDRFSAERLKGVDSTLKIQPAKLEDSAVYLCASRLTGGETQYFGPGTRLLVL.